Below are 10 T cell receptor beta chains sequenced from a single sample in a study of siplizumab effects on memory and regulatory T cells. Measured with immunoSEQ multiplex PCR; TCRdb has only the in-frame clones, and not every one. The table records some 96,000 clones, more than 85% of them present only once. Input material: CD4+ T cells sorted from blood. The receptor source for this set is a human donor in good health.

The chain couples TRBV2 to TRBJ1-1; tentative D call: TRBD1 (6 bases). The germline gives CDR1 SNHLY, CDR2 FYNNEI. V gave up 7 bases and J gave up 1 base, with 13 bases separating them. This CDR3 is 14 amino acids long. CDR3 DNA: TGTGCCAGCAAACGGGGGGCGTCGAACACTGAAGCTTTCTTT. Translated, it gives CASKRGASNTEAFF.

The chain uses TRBV19 and TRBJ1-2; D is possibly TRBD1 (5 bases). The V gene's germline CDR1 is LNHDA and CDR2 SQIVND (reference sequence). The CDR3 consists of 15 residues. V dropped 3 bases and J dropped 2 bases, with 13 bases sitting between them. CDR3 protein: CASSIRGEGNYGYTF. The DNA for the CDR3 is TGTGCCAGTAGTATCCGAGGAGAGGGGAACTATGGCTACACCTTC. Variable domain in full (rest from reference TRBV19 and TRBJ1-2): DGGITQSPKYLFRKEGQNVTLSCEQNLNHDAMYWYRQDPGQGLRLIYYSQIVNDFQKGDIAEGYSVSREKKESFPLTVTSAQKNPTAFYLCASSIRGEGNYGYTFGSGTRLTVV.

The gene calls are TRBV5-6 and TRBJ1-4; D is unclear. Trimming shortened V by 0 bases and J by 3 bases, and 12 bases separated the two germline ends. Germline CDR1 SGHDT, CDR2 YYEEEE. This CDR3 has 16 residues. Here the CDR3 reads CASSLVAAASNEKLFF. The CDR3 nucleotides are TGTGCCAGCAGCTTGGTGGCCGCCGCATCTAATGAAAAACTGTTTTTT.

The chain has TRBV5-1 and TRBJ2-3; 7 bases are shared with TRBD1. Germline assignment: CDR1 SGHRS and CDR2 YFSETQ. Trimming took 9 bases from V and 2 from J; bases not matched to a gene: 9. The length of the CDR3 is 14 residues. Written as DNA, the CDR3 is TGCGCCACCGCCGGGACAGCTCTCACAGATACGCAGTATTTT. Translating gives CATAGTALTDTQYF.

This chain links TRBV19 with TRBJ1-5; 7 bases match TRBD1. The CDR3 runs 17 residues. Looked up from germline, CDR1 is LNHDA and CDR2 is SQIVND (reference sequence). The junction had 11 bases not matched to a gene; V was cut back by 6 bases and J by 0 bases. CDR3 DNA sequence: TGTGCCAGTAGCCTCCTCCAGGGGGGGTCTAGCAATCAGCCCCAGCATTTT. Protein product: CASSLLQGGSSNQPQHF.

This clone was seen just once. This chain uses TRBV6-5 with TRBJ2-7; D unclear. Looked up from germline, CDR1 is MNHEY and CDR2 is SVGAGI. The CDR3 runs 13 residues. The V end was cut by 2 bases, the J end by 7 bases, with 12 bases between. This CDR3 reads CASSYTQAREQYF. CDR3 DNA sequence: TGTGCCAGCAGTTACACTCAGGCGAGGGAGCAGTACTTC.

V is TRBV28 and J is TRBJ1-2; 8 positions agree with TRBD1. Germline lookup yields CDR1 MDHEN and CDR2 SYDVKM. This CDR3 region has 14 residues. V was pared by 5 bases and J by 4 bases, with 6 bases of the junction left unmatched. CDR3 DNA sequence: TGTGCCAGCAGTGACGGACAGGGTGGCTATGGCTACACCTTC. Translation gives CASSDGQGGYGYTF.

The chain recombines TRBV30 with TRBJ1-5; TRBD1 matches 7 bases. Per the germline V gene, CDR1 is GTSNPN and CDR2 is SVGIG (reference sequence). The CDR3 sequence is 16 residues long. J lost 1 base, V lost 0 bases, and 6 bases had no gene match. In nucleotides, the CDR3 is TGTGCCTGGAGTGTCCCGACAGGGAAAAGCAATCAGCCCCAGCATTTT. Translated, it gives CAWSVPTGKSNQPQHF.

The J gene is TRBJ2-7, the V gene TRBV6-5, with TRBD1 matching 8 bases. The CDR3 has 16 amino acids. CDR1 and CDR2 from the germline V gene are MNHEY and SVGAGI. The V segment lost 0 bases and the J segment 4 bases; nucleotides outside the gene matches: 8. CDR3 in amino acids: CASSYSTGGYGYEQYF. CDR3 DNA sequence: TGTGCCAGCAGTTACTCCACAGGGGGTTACGGGTACGAGCAGTACTTC.

The V call is TRBV12-5, the J call TRBJ2-4; possibly TRBD1 for D (5 bases). The germline V gene encodes CDR1 LGHNT and CDR2 FRNRAP. The V end was cut by 6 bases, the J end by 8 bases, with 17 bases between. This CDR3 region has 14 residues. CDR3 sequence reads: CASGKGQGRDIQYF. For the CDR3, the DNA is TGTGCTAGTGGCAAGGGGCAGGGTAGGGACATTCAGTACTTC.